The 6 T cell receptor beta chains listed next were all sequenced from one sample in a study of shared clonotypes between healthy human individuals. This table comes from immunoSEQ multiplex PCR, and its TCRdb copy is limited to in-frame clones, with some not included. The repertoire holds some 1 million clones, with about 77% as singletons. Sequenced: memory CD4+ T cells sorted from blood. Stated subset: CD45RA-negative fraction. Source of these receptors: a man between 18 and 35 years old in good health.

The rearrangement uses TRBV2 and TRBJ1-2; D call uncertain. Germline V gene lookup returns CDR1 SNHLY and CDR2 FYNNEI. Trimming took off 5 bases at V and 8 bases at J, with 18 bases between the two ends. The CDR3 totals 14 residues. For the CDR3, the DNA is TGTGCCAGCAGTCCCGTCGACACACCATGGGGCTACACCTTC. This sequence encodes CASSPVDTPWGYTF.

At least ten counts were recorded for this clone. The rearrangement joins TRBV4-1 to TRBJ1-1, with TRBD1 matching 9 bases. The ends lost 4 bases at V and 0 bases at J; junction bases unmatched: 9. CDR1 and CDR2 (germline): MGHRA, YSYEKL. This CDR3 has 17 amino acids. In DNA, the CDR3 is TGCGCCAGCAGCCCCGGGACAGGGAGGCAAATGAACACTGAAGCTTTCTTT. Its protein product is CASSPGTGRQMNTEAFF.

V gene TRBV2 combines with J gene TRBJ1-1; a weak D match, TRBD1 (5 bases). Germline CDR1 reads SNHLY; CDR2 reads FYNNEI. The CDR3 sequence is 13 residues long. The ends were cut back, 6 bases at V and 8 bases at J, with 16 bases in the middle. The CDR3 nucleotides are TGTGCCAGCAGGTCCGGGGGGAATCCCGAAGCTTTCTTT. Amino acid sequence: CASRSGGNPEAFF.

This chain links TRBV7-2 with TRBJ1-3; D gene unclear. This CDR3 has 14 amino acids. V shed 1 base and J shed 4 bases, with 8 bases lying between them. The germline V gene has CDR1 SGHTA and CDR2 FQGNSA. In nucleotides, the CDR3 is TGTGCCAGCAGCTTAGAAGTGAGAGGAAACACCATATATTTT. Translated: CASSLEVRGNTIYF.

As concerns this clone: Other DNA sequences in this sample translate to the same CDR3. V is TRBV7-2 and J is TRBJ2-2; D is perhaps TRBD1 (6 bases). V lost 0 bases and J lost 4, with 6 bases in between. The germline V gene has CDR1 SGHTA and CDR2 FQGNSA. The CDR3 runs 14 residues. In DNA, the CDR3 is TGTGCCAGCAGCTTAGCAGGGGGCACCGGGGAGCTGTTTTTT. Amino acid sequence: CASSLAGGTGELFF. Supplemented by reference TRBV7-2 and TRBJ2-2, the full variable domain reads GAGVSQSPSNKVTEKGKDVELRCDPISGHTALYWYRQSLGQGLEFLIYFQGNSAPDKSGLPSDRFSAERTGGSVSTLTIQRTQQEDSAVYLCASSLAGGTGELFFGEGSRLTVL.

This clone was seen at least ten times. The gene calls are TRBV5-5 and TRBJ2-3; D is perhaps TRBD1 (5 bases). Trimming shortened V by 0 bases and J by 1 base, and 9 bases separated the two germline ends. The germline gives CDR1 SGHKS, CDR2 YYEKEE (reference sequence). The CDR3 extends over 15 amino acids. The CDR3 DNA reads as TGTGCCAGCAGCTTGGAAGGGGCGGGCACAGATACGCAGTATTTT. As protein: CASSLEGAGTDTQYF.